Following are 27 T cell receptor beta chains from one sample sequenced in a study of blood T cells in healthy people across ages. Through a sample-barcoded 5' primer and a J-beta primer mix, a second PCR was run for roughly 7 to 11 cycles. TCRdb used MiXCR to reprocess the 5' RACE reads, holding one entry per CDR3 protein. This sample carries about 940,000 distinct CDR3 sequences, 40% to 60% of them seen once, and the ten largest clones take around an eighth. The specimen was blood. All receptors derive from a man aged 25-40 years in good health.

This clonotype was counted between two and nine times. The chain recombines TRBV20-1 with TRBJ1-2, with 9 bases that match TRBD1. CDR1 DFQATT and CDR2 SNEGSKA come from the germline V gene (reference sequence). With V trimmed by 3 bases and J by 7 bases, 9 bases remained unmatched. This CDR3 comprises 14 residues. CDR3 in amino acids: CSARAGQGWSGYTF. The CDR3 nucleotides read TGCAGTGCTAGGGCCGGACAGGGGTGGAGTGGCTACACCTTC.

CDR3 in DNA: TGTGCCATCAGGATATCTAGCACAGATACGCAGTATTTT. Protein: CAIRISSTDTQYF. This chain uses TRBV10-3 with TRBJ2-3; no firm D call. The CDR3 covers 13 residues. Trimming left V 6 bases short and J 0 bases short, with 7 bases between. Per the germline V gene, CDR1 is ENHRY and CDR2 is SYGVKD.

This clonotype was seen only a few times. The chain employs TRBV12-3 or TRBV12-4 and TRBJ2-5; TRBD1 matches 9 bases. The CDR3 is 14 amino acids. The V segment lost 5 bases and the J segment 11 bases; nucleotides outside the gene matches: 12. The CDR3 DNA is TGTGCCAGCAGTCCCGGGACAGGGTTAAATGAGCAGTACTTC. Translation: CASSPGTGLNEQYF.

This clonotype was seen only a few times. The rearrangement joins TRBV27 to TRBJ2-6, with 7 nucleotides matching TRBD1. The CDR3 has 18 amino acids. V was clipped by 1 base and J by 1 base; unmatched bases: 7. The germline V gene has CDR1 MNHEY and CDR2 SMNVEV (reference sequence). CDR3 nucleotide sequence: TGTGCCAGCAGTTTATGGGCAGGGGGAACTTCTGGGGCCAACGTCCTGACTTTC. This gives the protein CASSLWAGGTSGANVLTF.

The rearrangement links TRBV9 to TRBJ2-3; 9 bases are shared with TRBD2. Germline trimming cut 4 bases from V and 1 base from J; bases unmatched to any gene: 7. Germline lookup yields CDR1 SGDLS and CDR2 YYNGEE. CDR3 length equals 16 residues. This CDR3 is CASSYTLAGGTDTQYF. Here the CDR3 DNA reads TGTGCCAGCAGCTACACCTTAGCGGGAGGCACAGATACGCAGTATTTT.

The rearrangement joins TRBV12-3 or TRBV12-4 to TRBJ2-1, with TRBD2 matching 7 bases. With V trimmed by 3 bases and J by 4 bases, 6 bases remained unmatched. CDR3 size: 15 residues. CDR3 sequence reads: CASSFLAGEYNEQFF. As DNA, the CDR3 is TGTGCCAGCAGTTTCCTTGCGGGGGAATACAATGAGCAGTTCTTC.

This chain joins TRBV28 and TRBJ2-5; 8 positions match TRBD2. The germline V gene has CDR1 MDHEN and CDR2 SYDVKM. This CDR3 contains 15 residues. The V and J ends lost 5 bases and 2 bases, in that order; junction bases with no gene match: 7. CDR3 sequence: CASSSGGRQQETQYF. Written as DNA, the CDR3 is TGTGCCAGCAGTAGCGGGGGCCGTCAACAAGAGACCCAGTACTTC.

This clonotype appeared a few times. This chain connects TRBV12-3 or TRBV12-4 to TRBJ2-1; 12 nucleotides align to TRBD2. The CDR3 runs 15 residues. Trimming took 3 bases from V and 9 from J; bases not matched to a gene: 6. DNA for the CDR3: TGTGCCAGCAGTTTTGGGCTAGCGGGGGGGGTTGAGCAGTTCTTC. This encodes CASSFGLAGGVEQFF.

A remark on this clonotype: Relative to the germline gene, one junction end is altered; a read error may explain this. V is TRBV7-9 and J is TRBJ2-7, with D possibly TRBD1 on 5 matching bases. CDR1 and CDR2 from the germline V gene are SEHNR and FQNEAQ (reference sequence). There are 14 residues in the CDR3. CDR3 region: CVSSLLQGNYEQYF. The CDR3 coding sequence is TGTGTCAGCAGCTTACTTCAGGGTAACTACGAGCAGTACTTC.

V gene TRBV12-3 or TRBV12-4 combines with J gene TRBJ1-1; maybe TRBD1 (5 bases). The length of the CDR3 is 15 residues. Trimming stripped 7 bases from V and 1 base from J, with 16 bases between. The CDR3 DNA follows: TGTGCCAGCACCACCGGGACCTCCGGGAACACTGAAGCTTTCTTT. Residues: CASTTGTSGNTEAFF.

This clonotype was picked up a small number of times. Written as DNA, the CDR3 is TGTGCCAGCAGTTTCCTAGCCCCCCATACGCAGTATTTT. It codes for CASSFLAPHTQYF. V and J are TRBV12-3 or TRBV12-4 and TRBJ2-3, with D tentatively TRBD2 (5 bases). V lost 3 bases and J lost 7, with 11 bases in between. This CDR3 comprises 13 residues.

The chain carries TRBV9 and TRBJ2-1; D remains ambiguous. The V gene's germline CDR1 is SGDLS and CDR2 YYNGEE. The CDR3 covers 15 residues. The germline V and J ends were trimmed by 1 base and 2 bases, with 10 bases remaining between them. CDR3 amino acids: CASSVSQDPYNEQFF. DNA of the CDR3: TGTGCCAGCAGCGTATCCCAGGACCCCTACAATGAGCAGTTCTTC.

The V and J genes are TRBV5-1 and TRBJ2-2; 8 bases are shared with TRBD2. The V segment lost 4 bases and the J segment 5 bases; nucleotides outside the gene matches: 10. The CDR3 covers 16 residues. The germline CDR1 and CDR2 sequences are SGHRS and YFSETQ. Written as DNA, the CDR3 is TGCGCCAGCAGCCATTATGGGACTAGTGGGACCGGGGAGCTGTTTTTT. This sequence encodes CASSHYGTSGTGELFF.

The J gene is TRBJ1-2, the V gene TRBV20-1; tentative D call: TRBD1 (5 bases). Germline CDR1 is DFQATT and CDR2 is SNEGSKA (reference sequence). The CDR3 contains 14 residues. The chain's CDR3 is CSYSQTSGDYGYTF. CDR3 DNA: TGCAGCTATAGTCAGACCTCGGGGGACTATGGCTACACCTTC.

This sequence joins TRBV18 and TRBJ2-3; D possibly corresponds to TRBD2 (5 bases). In germline, CDR1 is KGHSH, CDR2 LQKENI. V was cut by 6 bases and J by 2 bases, with 12 bases left in between. The CDR3 sequence is 14 residues long. The DNA of the CDR3 is TGTGCCAGCTCGAGGGAGTCTTTCACAGATACGCAGTATTTT. Residues: CASSRESFTDTQYF.

In this sample, this clonotype turned up a few times. This chain joins TRBV7-9 and TRBJ2-3, with 7 bases lining up with TRBD1. V trimming: 4 bases; J trimming: 3 bases; junction bases outside the gene matches: 13. The CDR3 runs 17 residues. Germline V lookup: CDR1 SEHNR, CDR2 FQNEAQ (reference sequence). CDR3 sequence reads: CASSSKTGAAPTDTQYF. The CDR3 DNA reads TGTGCCAGCAGCTCCAAAACAGGGGCGGCCCCGACAGATACGCAGTATTTT. Looking up the rest from reference TRBV7-9 and TRBJ2-3 gives the full variable domain: DTGVSQNPRHKITKRGQNVTFRCDPISEHNRLYWYRQTLGQGPEFLTYFQNEAQLEKSRLLSDRFSAERPKGSFSTLEIQRTEQGDSAMYLCASSSKTGAAPTDTQYFGPGTRLTVL.

The chain employs TRBV14 and TRBJ2-7, with D unresolved. CDR1 is SGHDN, CDR2 FVKESK, per germline. V lost 0 bases, J lost 12 bases, and 12 bases lay in between. The CDR3 contains 12 residues. The CDR3, as DNA: TGTGCCAGCAGCCAAGATGTGGGTCTCCGGTACTTC. This sequence encodes CASSQDVGLRYF.

The chain is built from TRBV4-1 and TRBJ2-4; D may correspond to TRBD1 or TRBD2 (5 bases each). The V gene lost 0 bases and the J gene lost 0 bases, with 18 bases spanning the gap. The CDR3 loop spans 19 amino acids. Per germline, CDR1 MGHRA and CDR2 YSYEKL. The CDR3 loop reads CASSQDTREGLLAKNIQYF. The CDR3 DNA sequence: TGCGCCAGCAGCCAAGATACCCGTGAGGGGTTACTAGCCAAAAACATTCAGTACTTC.

This clonotype has just a few counts. The chain is built from TRBV6-5 and TRBJ2-7; TRBD1 agrees at 8 bases. CDR1 is MNHEY, CDR2 SVGAGI, per germline. The CDR3 consists of 14 residues. J lost 2 bases, V lost 5 bases, and 5 bases had no gene match. In nucleotides, the CDR3 is TGTGCCAGCAGTGGACAGGGAGAAGCCTACGAGCAGTACTTC. It translates to CASSGQGEAYEQYF.

A few counts support this clonotype. The chain has TRBV7-9 and TRBJ2-7; no clear D. V shed 5 bases and J shed 3 bases, with 14 bases lying between them. This CDR3 spans 14 amino acids. Germline V gives CDR1 SEHNR, CDR2 FQNEAQ (reference sequence). For the CDR3, the DNA is TGTGCCAGCAGCCCCGAGGCAGGAGTCTACGAGCAGTACTTC. Its translation is CASSPEAGVYEQYF.

CDR3 DNA: TGCGCCAGCACGACAAGGACAGGCTATGGCTACACCTTC. This translates into CASTTRTGYGYTF. The chain carries TRBV10-2 and TRBJ1-2; 7 bases agree with TRBD1. CDR3 length: 13 amino acids. The germline V gene encodes CDR1 WSHSY and CDR2 SAAADI. J was trimmed by 4 bases and V by 7 bases; bases with no gene match: 6.

The chain carries TRBV7-9 and TRBJ2-3; TRBD2 agrees at 14 bases. The CDR3 has 18 amino acids. Looked up from germline, CDR1 is SEHNR and CDR2 is FQNEAQ (reference sequence). J lost 5 bases, V lost 6 bases, and 13 bases had no gene match. This chain's CDR3 is CASRPTSGGATGRDTQYF. The CDR3 coding sequence is TGTGCCAGCAGACCGACTAGCGGGGGGGCAACGGGTAGAGATACGCAGTATTTT.

This chain connects TRBV5-8 to TRBJ2-1; the match to TRBD2 covers 11 bases. The CDR3 is 14 residues long. The junction had 6 bases not matched to a gene; V was cut back by 5 bases and J by 8 bases. Germline CDR1 and CDR2: SGHTS and YDEGEE. The DNA for the CDR3 is TGTGCCAGCAGACCTAGCGGGGGGCAGGATGAGCAGTTCTTC. It is translated as CASRPSGGQDEQFF. The full variable domain, with the rest looked up from reference TRBV5-8 and TRBJ2-1, is EAGVTQSPTHLIKTRGQQATLRCSPISGHTSVYWYQQALGLGLQFLLWYDEGEERNRGNFPPRFSGRQFPNYSSELNVNALELEDSALYLCASRPSGGQDEQFFGPGTRLTVL.

The table lists this clonotype with many counts. The chain has TRBV6-6 and TRBJ2-7; 8 nucleotides agree with TRBD1. The V segment lost 6 bases and the J segment 5 bases; nucleotides outside the gene matches: 6. Germline CDR1 and CDR2: MNHNY and SVGAGI (reference sequence). The CDR3 has 13 amino acids. Here the CDR3 reads CASSRDRFNEQYF. For the CDR3, the DNA is TGTGCCAGCAGCAGGGACAGGTTCAACGAGCAGTACTTC.

The sample holds one count of this clonotype. One junction end does not reproduce the germline sequence, and a read error may be involved. The CDR3 protein is CGAGQGSNEQFF. CDR3 nucleotide sequence: TGCGGTGCGGGACAGGGGAGCAATGAGCAGTTCTTC. The chain is built from TRBV20-1 and TRBJ2-1; 10 bases align to TRBD1. The CDR3 is made up of 12 amino acids. Germline CDR1 and CDR2: DFQATT and SNEGSKA (reference sequence).

The chain links TRBV7-6 to TRBJ2-7; the match to TRBD1 covers 8 bases. The CDR3 extends over 13 amino acids. The V gene's germline CDR1 is SGHVS and CDR2 FNYEAQ. V lost 5 bases to trimming and J lost 7 bases; unmatched junction nucleotides: 7. CDR3 residues: CASSADRGREQYF. The CDR3 DNA is TGTGCCAGCAGCGCCGACAGGGGTCGGGAGCAGTACTTC. Full variable domain (outside the CDR3, taken from reference TRBV7-6 and TRBJ2-7): GAGVSQSPRYKVTKRGQDVALRCDPISGHVSLYWYRQALGQGPEFLTYFNYEAQQDKSGLPNDRFSAERPEGSISTLTIQRTEQRDSAMYRCASSADRGREQYFGPGTRLTVT.

This clonotype has a handful of counts. V gene TRBV7-2 combines with J gene TRBJ2-3; 9 bases agree with TRBD2. Trimming cost V 2 bases and J 3 bases; bases outside gene matches: 6. CDR1 is SGHTA and CDR2 is FQGNSA in the germline V gene. There are 16 residues in the CDR3. Here the CDR3 DNA reads TGTGCCAGCAGCTTAAATCTAGCGGGGTCTACAGATACGCAGTATTTT. This sequence encodes CASSLNLAGSTDTQYF.